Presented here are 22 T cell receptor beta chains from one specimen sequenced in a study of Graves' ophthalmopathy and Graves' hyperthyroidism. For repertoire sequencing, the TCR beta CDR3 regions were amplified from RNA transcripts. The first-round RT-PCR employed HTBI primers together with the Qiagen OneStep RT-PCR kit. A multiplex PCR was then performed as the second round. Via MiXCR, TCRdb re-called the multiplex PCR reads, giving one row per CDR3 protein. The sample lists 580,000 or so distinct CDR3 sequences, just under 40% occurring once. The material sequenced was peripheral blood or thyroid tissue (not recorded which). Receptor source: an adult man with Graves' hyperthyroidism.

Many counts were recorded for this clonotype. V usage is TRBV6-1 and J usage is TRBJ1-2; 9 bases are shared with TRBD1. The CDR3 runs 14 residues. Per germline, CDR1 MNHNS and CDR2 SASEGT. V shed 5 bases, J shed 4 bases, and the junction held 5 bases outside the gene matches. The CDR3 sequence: CASSRQGDAYGYTF. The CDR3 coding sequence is TGTGCCAGCAGTCGACAGGGGGACGCCTATGGCTACACCTTC.

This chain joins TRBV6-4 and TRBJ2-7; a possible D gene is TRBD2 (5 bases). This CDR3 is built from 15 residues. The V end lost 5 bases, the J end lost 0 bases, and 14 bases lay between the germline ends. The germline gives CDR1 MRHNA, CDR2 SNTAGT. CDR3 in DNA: TGTGCCAGCAGTCAACGGACTCCCTGCTCCTACGAGCAGTACTTC. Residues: CASSQRTPCSYEQYF.

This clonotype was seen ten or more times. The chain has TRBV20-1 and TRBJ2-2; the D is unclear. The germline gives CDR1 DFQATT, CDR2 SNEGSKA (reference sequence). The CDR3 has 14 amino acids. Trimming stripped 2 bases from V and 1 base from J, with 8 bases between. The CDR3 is CSARMGWNTGELFF. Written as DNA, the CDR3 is TGCAGTGCTAGAATGGGATGGAACACCGGGGAGCTGTTTTTT.

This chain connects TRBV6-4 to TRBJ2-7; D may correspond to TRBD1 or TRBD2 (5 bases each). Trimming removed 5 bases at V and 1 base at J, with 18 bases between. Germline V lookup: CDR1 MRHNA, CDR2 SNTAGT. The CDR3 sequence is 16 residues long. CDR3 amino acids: CASSTRGAATSYEQYF. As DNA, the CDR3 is TGTGCCAGCAGTACCCGAGGGGCAGCAACATCCTACGAGCAGTACTTC.

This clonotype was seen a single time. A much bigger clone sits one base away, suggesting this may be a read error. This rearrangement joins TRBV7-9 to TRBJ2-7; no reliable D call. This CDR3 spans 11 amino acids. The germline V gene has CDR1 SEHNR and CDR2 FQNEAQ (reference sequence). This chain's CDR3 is CASRANYERYF. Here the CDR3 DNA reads TGTGCCAGCAGGGCCAACTACGAGCGGTACTTC.

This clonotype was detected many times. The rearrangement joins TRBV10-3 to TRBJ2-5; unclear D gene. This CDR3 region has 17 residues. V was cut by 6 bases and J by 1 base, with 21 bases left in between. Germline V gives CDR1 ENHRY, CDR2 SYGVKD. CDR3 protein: CAISPSTPEDGQETQYF. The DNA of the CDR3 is TGTGCCATCAGCCCCAGCACACCCGAGGACGGCCAAGAGACCCAGTACTTC.

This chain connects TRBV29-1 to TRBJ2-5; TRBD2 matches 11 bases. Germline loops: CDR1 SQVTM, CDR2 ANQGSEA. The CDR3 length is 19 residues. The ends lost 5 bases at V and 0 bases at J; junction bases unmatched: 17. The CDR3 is CSVQTSGMGTDTYQETQYF. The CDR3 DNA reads TGCAGCGTTCAGACTAGCGGGATGGGCACAGATACGTACCAAGAGACCCAGTACTTC.

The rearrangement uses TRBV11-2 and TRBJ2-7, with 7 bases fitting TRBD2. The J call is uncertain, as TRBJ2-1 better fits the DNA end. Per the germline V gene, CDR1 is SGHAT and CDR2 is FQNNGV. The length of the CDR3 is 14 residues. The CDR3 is CASSPIGGGNEQFF. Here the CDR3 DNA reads TGTGCCAGCAGTCCCATTGGGGGGGGGAATGAGCAGTTCTTC.

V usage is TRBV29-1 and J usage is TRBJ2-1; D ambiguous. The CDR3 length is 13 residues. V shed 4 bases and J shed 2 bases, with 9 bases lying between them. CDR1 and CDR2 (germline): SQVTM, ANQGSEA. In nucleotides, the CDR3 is TGCAGCGTTGGAGACTTAACCTACAATGAGCAGTTCTTC. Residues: CSVGDLTYNEQFF.

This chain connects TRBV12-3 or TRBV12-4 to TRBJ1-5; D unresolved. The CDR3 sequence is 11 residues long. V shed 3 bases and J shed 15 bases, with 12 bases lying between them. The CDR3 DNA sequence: TGTGCCAGCAGTTTTGGCGGGGTACGGCATTTT. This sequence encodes CASSFGGVRHF.

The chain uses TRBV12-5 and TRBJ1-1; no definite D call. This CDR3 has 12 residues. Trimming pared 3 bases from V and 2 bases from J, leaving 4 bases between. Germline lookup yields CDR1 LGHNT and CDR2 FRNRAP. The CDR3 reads CASGLSNTEAFF. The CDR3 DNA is TGTGCTAGTGGTTTAAGTAACACTGAAGCTTTCTTT.

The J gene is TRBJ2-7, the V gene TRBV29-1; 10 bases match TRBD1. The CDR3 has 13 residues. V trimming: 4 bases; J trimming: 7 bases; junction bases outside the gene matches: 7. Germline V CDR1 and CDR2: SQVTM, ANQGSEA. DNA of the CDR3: TGCAGCGTTGTGGGACAGGGGTACAATGAGCAGTACTTC. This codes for CSVVGQGYNEQYF.

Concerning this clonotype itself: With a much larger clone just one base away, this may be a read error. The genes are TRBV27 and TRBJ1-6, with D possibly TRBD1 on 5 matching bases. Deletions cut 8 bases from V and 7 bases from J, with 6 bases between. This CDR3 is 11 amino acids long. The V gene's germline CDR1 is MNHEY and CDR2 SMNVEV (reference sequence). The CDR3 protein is CASGTNSPLHF. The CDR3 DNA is TGTGCCAGCGGGACGAATTCACCCCTCCACTTT.

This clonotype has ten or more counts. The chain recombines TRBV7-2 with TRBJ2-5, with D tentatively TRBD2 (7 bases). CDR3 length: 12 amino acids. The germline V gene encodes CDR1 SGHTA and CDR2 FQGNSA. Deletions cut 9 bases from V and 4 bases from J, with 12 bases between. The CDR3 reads CASRRGGETQYF. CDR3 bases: TGTGCCAGTCGAAGGGGGGGAGAGACCCAGTACTTC.

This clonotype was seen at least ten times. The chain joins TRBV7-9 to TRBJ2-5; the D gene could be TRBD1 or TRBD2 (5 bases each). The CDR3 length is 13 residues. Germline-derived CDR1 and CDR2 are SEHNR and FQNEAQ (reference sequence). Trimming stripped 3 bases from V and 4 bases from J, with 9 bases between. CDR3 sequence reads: CASSFWGLETQYF. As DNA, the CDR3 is TGTGCCAGCAGCTTCTGGGGGTTAGAGACCCAGTACTTC. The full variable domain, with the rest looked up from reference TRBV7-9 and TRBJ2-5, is DTGVSQNPRHKITKRGQNVTFRCDPISEHNRLYWYRQTLGQGPEFLTYFQNEAQLEKSRLLSDRFSAERPKGSFSTLEIQRTEQGDSAMYLCASSFWGLETQYFGPGTRLLVL.

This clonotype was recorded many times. CDR3: CASSDSGNTEAFF. The CDR3 DNA follows: TGTGCCAGCAGTGACTCGGGGAACACTGAAGCTTTCTTT. This chain connects TRBV6-4 to TRBJ1-1; D gene ambiguous. CDR3 length: 13 residues. Trimming took off 0 bases at V and 1 base at J, with 3 bases between the two ends. Germline V gives CDR1 MRHNA, CDR2 SNTAGT.

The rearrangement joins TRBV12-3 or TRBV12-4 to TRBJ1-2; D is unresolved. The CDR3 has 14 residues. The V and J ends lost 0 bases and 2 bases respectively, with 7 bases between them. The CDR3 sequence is CASSLALVNYGYTF. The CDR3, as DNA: TGTGCCAGCAGTTTAGCGCTAGTAAACTATGGCTACACCTTC.

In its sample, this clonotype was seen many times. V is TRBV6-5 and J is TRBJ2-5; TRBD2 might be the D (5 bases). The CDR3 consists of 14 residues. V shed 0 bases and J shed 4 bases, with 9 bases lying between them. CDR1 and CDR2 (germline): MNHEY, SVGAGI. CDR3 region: CASSYSRVPETQYF. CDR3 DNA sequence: TGTGCCAGCAGTTACTCGAGGGTCCCAGAGACCCAGTACTTC.

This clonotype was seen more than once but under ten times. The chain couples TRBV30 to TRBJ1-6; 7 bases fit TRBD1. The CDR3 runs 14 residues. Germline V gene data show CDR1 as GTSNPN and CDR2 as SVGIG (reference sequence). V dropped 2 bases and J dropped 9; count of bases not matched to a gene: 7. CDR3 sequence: CAWSPGTEGSPLHF. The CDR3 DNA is TGTGCCTGGAGTCCCGGGACAGAGGGTTCACCCCTCCACTTT.

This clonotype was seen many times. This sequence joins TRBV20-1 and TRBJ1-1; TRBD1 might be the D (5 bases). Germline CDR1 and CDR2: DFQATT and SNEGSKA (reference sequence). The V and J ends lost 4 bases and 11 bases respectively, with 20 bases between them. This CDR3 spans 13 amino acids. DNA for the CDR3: TGCAGTGCTACCCCTTCAGGGAGGCGTGGGGCTTTCTTT. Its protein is CSATPSGRRGAFF.

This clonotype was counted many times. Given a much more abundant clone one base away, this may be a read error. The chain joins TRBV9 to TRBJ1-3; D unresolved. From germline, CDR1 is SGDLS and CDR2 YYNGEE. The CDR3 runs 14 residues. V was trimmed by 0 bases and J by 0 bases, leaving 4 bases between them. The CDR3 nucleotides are TGTGCCAGCAGCGTAGCCTTCTCTGGAAACACCATATATTTT. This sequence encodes CASSVAFSGNTIYF.

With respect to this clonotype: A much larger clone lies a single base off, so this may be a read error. This CDR3 reads CASSFYYDSPLHF. DNA of the CDR3: TGTGCCAGCAGTTTCTACTACGACTCACCCCTCCACTTT. The rearrangement links TRBV28 to TRBJ1-6; D call uncertain. V was cut by 3 bases and J by 10 bases, with 10 bases left in between. Germline-derived CDR1 and CDR2 are MDHEN and SYDVKM. The CDR3 is 13 amino acids.